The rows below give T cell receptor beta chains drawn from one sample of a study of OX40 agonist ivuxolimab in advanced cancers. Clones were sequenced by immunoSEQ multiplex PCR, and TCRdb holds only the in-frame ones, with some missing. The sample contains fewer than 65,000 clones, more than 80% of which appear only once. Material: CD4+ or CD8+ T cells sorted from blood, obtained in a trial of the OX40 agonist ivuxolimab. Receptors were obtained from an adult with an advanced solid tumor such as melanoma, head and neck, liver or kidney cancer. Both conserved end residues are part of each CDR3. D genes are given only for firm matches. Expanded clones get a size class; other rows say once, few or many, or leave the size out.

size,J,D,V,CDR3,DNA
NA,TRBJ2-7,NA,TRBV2,CASSADTAFGEQYF,TGTGCCAGCAGTGCGGACACTGCTTTTGGCGAGCAGTACTTC
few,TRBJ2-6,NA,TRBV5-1,CASSPIPSDTISGANVLTF,TGCGCCAGCAGCCCCATTCCTAGCGACACAATCTCTGGGGCCAACGTCCTGACTTTC
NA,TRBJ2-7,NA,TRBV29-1,CSVVGRRTDEAYEQYF,TGCAGCGTTGTGGGGCGAAGGACAGACGAAGCCTACGAGCAGTACTTC
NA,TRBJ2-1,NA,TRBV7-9,CASSFRERNEQFF,TGTGCCAGCAGCTTCCGGGAGAGGAATGAGCAGTTCTTC
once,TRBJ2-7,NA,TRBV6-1,CASILLGDSSYEQYF,TGTGCCAGCATCCTTTTGGGGGACTCCTCCTACGAGCAGTACTTC
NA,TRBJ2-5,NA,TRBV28,CASSRRGETQYF,TGTGCCAGCAGCAGAAGAGGGGAGACCCAGTACTTC
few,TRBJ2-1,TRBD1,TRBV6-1,CASMDRGNEQFF,TGTGCCAGCATGGACAGGGGCAATGAGCAGTTCTTC
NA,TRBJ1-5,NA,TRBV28,CASSFLFQGSNQPQHF,TGTGCCAGCAGCTTTTTATTTCAGGGGAGCAATCAGCCCCAGCATTTT
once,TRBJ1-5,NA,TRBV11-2,CASSLDRGQPTQPQHF,TGTGCCAGCAGCTTAGATAGGGGCCAGCCTACCCAGCCCCAGCATTTT
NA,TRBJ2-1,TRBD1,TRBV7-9,CASSIDGTGSYNEQFF,TGTGCCAGCAGCATAGATGGGACAGGCTCCTACAATGAGCAGTTCTTC
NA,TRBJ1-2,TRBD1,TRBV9,CASRKYPSDRPGDYGYTF,TGTGCCAGCAGGAAATACCCCTCGGACAGGCCTGGTGACTATGGCTACACCTTC
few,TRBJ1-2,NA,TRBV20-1,CSATGSGGYTF,TGCAGTGCTACAGGGTCGGGTGGCTACACCTTC
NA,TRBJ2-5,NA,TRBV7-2,CASTLIDRQETQYF,TGTGCCAGCACCTTAATCGACAGGCAAGAGACCCAGTACTTC
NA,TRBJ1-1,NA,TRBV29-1,CSVEKVLNTEAFF,TGCAGCGTTGAAAAGGTTTTGAACACTGAAGCTTTCTTT
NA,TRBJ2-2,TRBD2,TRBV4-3,CASSQVGLANGELFF,TGCGCCAGCAGCCAAGTCGGACTAGCGAACGGGGAGCTGTTTTTT
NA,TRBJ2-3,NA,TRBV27,CASSFQMADTQYF,TGTGCCAGCAGTTTCCAGATGGCAGATACGCAGTATTTT
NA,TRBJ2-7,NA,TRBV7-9,CASSPGIPSYEQYF,TGTGCCAGCAGCCCCGGGATTCCGTCCTACGAGCAGTACTTC
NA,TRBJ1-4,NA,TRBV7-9,CASSVLRAGSNEKLFF,TGTGCCAGCAGCGTCCTTAGGGCAGGGTCTAATGAAAAACTGTTTTTT
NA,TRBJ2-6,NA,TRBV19,CASSAPSGANVLTF,TGTGCCAGTAGTGCCCCCTCTGGGGCCAACGTCCTGACTTTC
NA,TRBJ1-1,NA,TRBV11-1,CASSFMPGNTEAFF,TGTGCCAGCAGCTTCATGCCCGGGAACACTGAAGCTTTCTTT
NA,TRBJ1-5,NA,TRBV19,CASSETVKNQPQHF,TGTGCCAGTAGTGAGACAGTTAAGAATCAGCCCCAGCATTTT
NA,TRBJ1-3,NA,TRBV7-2,CASSLTRSSGNTIYF,TGTGCCAGCAGCTTGACCAGGAGCTCTGGAAACACCATATATTTT
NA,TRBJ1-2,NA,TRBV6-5,CASREPRGYYGYTF,TGTGCCAGCAGGGAACCCAGGGGTTACTATGGCTACACCTTC
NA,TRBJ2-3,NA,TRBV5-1,CASSLQGGPDTQYF,TGCGCCAGCAGCTTGCAAGGGGGTCCAGATACGCAGTATTTT
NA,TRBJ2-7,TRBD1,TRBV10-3,CAISPNPGQGGIYEQYF,TGTGCCATCAGTCCAAACCCGGGACAGGGGGGTATCTACGAGCAGTACTTC